The 8 T cell receptor beta chains listed next were all sequenced from one sample in a study of PD-L1 blockade in urothelial cancer. Time point noted: pretreatment peripheral blood. Produced via immunoSEQ multiplex PCR; TCRdb's table is partial and in-frame only. This table holds tens of thousands of clones, roughly 84% found once. This material consisted of PBMCs, taken around atezolizumab (anti-PD-L1) treatment. These receptors came from a woman aged 70-85 years with urothelial cancer.

The V and J genes are TRBV11-2 and TRBJ2-7; 15 bases are a match to TRBD2. Germline CDR1 is SGHAT and CDR2 is FQNNGV. The CDR3 spans 18 residues. With 5 bases clipped from V and 5 bases from J, the junction kept 13 bases outside the gene matches. In nucleotides, the CDR3 is TGTGCCAGCAGCCCATGGACTAGCGGGAGGGCCGGGCTCCACGAGCAGTACTTC. It specifies CASSPWTSGRAGLHEQYF.

This chain joins TRBV6-5 and TRBJ2-5; 7 bases line up with TRBD1. The length of the CDR3 is 15 residues. The ends lost 7 bases at V and 4 bases at J; junction bases unmatched: 12. Germline V CDR1 and CDR2: MNHEY, SVGAGI. The DNA of the CDR3 is TGTGCCAGCAACCCTTCGACAGGGCGGGCAGAGACCCAGTACTTC. Amino acid sequence: CASNPSTGRAETQYF.

This chain links TRBV6-5 with TRBJ2-5; maybe TRBD1 (6 bases). Germline V CDR1 and CDR2: MNHEY, SVGAGI. V lost 6 bases and J 2 bases, leaving 13 bases between the germline ends. The CDR3 length is 14 residues. The CDR3: CASRQPGQQETQYF. The DNA of the CDR3 is TGTGCCAGCAGACAGCCGGGACAACAAGAGACCCAGTACTTC.

V usage is TRBV2 and J usage is TRBJ2-4; TRBD1 agrees at 8 bases. Trimming at V came to 1 base and at J to 5 bases, leaving 10 bases not matched to a gene. This CDR3 has 17 residues. From germline, CDR1 is SNHLY and CDR2 FYNNEI. This chain's CDR3 is CASSEVVTGVDENIQYF. The DNA for the CDR3 is TGTGCCAGCAGTGAAGTCGTGACAGGGGTGGATGAAAACATTCAGTACTTC.

The chain carries TRBV9 and TRBJ2-5; tentative D call: TRBD1 (6 bases). From germline, CDR1 is SGDLS and CDR2 YYNGEE. V shed 2 bases and J shed 1 base, with 12 bases lying between them. The CDR3 spans 15 residues. The CDR3 DNA reads TGTGCCAGCAGCGTCCTAGGACAGAGCCAAGAGACCCAGTACTTC. It translates to CASSVLGQSQETQYF. Using reference TRBV9 and TRBJ2-5 for the parts outside the CDR3, the full variable domain is DSGVTQTPKHLITATGQRVTLRCSPRSGDLSVYWYQQSLDQGLQFLIQYYNGEERAKGNILERFSAQQFPDLHSELNLSSLELGDSALYFCASSVLGQSQETQYFGPGTRLLVL.

The chain uses TRBV10-1 and TRBJ2-7; perhaps TRBD1 as D (6 bases). Germline V lookup: CDR1 WNHNN, CDR2 SYGVQD (reference sequence). The CDR3 totals 13 residues. V lost 5 bases to trimming and J lost 2 bases, with 10 bases between them. Written as DNA, the CDR3 is TGCGCCAGCAGTACGGGACAAACCTACGAGCAGTACTTC. Encoded protein: CASSTGQTYEQYF.

The V gene is TRBV28, the J gene TRBJ1-4, with D perhaps TRBD1 (5 bases). The germline V gene encodes CDR1 MDHEN and CDR2 SYDVKM. Trimming removed 4 bases from V and 5 bases from J, with 17 bases in between. There are 16 residues in the CDR3. In DNA form, the CDR3 reads TGTGCCAGCAGTTCCTACTACAGGAGTATCAATGAAAAACTGTTTTTT. This gives the protein CASSSYYRSINEKLFF.

This rearrangement joins TRBV9 to TRBJ2-7; 14 bases agree with TRBD2. The CDR3 has 18 residues. The V gene's germline CDR1 is SGDLS and CDR2 YYNGEE. V was pared by 0 bases and J by 3 bases, with 8 bases of the junction left unmatched. The CDR3 nucleotides read TGTGCCAGCAGCGTAGGACTAGCGGGAGGGCCTCGCGGCTACGAGCAGTACTTC. Its translation: CASSVGLAGGPRGYEQYF.